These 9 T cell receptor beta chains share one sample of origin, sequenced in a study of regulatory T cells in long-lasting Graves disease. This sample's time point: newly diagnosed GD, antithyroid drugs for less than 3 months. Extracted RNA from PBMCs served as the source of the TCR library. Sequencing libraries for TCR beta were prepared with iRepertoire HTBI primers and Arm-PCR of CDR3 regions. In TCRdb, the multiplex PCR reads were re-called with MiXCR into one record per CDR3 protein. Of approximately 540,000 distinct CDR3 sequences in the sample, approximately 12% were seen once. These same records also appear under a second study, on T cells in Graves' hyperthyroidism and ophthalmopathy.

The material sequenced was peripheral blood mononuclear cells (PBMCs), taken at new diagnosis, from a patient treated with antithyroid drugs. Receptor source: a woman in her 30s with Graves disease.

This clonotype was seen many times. CDR3 DNA: TGTGCCGTCATGGGGAGGGACCTTACCTCCTACGAGCAGTACTTC. Residues: CAVMGRDLTSYEQYF. The rearrangement joins TRBV28 to TRBJ2-7, with 7 bases fitting TRBD2. V trimming: 11 bases; J trimming: 0 bases; junction bases outside the gene matches: 13. Germline loops: CDR1 MDHEN, CDR2 SYDVKM. The CDR3 is 15 amino acids.

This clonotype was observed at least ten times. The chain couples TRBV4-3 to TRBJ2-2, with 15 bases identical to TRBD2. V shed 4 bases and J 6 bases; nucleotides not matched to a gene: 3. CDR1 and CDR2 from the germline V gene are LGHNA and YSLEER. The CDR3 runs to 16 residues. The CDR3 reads CASSPGLAGGAGELFF. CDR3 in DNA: TGCGCCAGCAGCCCGGGACTAGCGGGAGGCGCCGGGGAGCTGTTTTTT.

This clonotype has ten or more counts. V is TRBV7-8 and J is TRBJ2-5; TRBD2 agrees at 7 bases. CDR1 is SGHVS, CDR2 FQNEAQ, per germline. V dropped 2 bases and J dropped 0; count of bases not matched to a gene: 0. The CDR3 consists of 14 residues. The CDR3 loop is CASSLLADQETQYF. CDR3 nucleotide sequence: TGTGCCAGCAGCTTACTAGCGGACCAAGAGACCCAGTACTTC.

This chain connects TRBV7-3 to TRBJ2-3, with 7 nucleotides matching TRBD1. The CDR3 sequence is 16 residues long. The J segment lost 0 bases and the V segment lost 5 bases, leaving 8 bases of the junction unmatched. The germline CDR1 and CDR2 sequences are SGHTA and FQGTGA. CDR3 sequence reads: CASSATSGGSTDTQYF. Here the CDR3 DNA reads TGTGCCAGCAGCGCCACCTCAGGGGGAAGCACAGATACGCAGTATTTT.

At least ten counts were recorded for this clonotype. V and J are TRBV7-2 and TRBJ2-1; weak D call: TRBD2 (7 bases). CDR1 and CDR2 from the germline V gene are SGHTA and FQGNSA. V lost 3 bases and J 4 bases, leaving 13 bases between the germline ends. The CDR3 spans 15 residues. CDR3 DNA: TGTGCCAGCAGCTTCGGTAGGGGGGGGTACAATGAGCAGTTCTTC. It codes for CASSFGRGGYNEQFF.

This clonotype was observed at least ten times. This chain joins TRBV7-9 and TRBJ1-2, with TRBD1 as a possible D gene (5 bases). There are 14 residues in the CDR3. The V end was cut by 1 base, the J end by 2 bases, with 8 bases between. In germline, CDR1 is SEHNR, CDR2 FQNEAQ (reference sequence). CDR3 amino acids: CASSLEAGNYGYTF. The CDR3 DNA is TGTGCCAGCAGCTTAGAAGCAGGGAACTATGGCTACACCTTC.

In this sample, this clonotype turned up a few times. CDR3 in amino acids: CASSIGARIRNQPQHF. The CDR3 DNA reads TGTGCCAGTAGTATCGGGGCTCGCATACGCAATCAGCCCCAGCATTTT. This chain links TRBV19 with TRBJ1-5, with D possibly TRBD1 on 5 matching bases. V was shortened by 3 bases and J by 2 bases, with 14 bases between the two germline ends. The germline CDR1 and CDR2 sequences are LNHDA and SQIVND (reference sequence). The CDR3 runs 16 residues.

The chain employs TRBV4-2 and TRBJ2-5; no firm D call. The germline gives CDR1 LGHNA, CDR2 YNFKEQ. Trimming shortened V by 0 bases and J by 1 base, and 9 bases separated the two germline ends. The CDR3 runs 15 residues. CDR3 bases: TGTGCCAGCAGCCAAGATTTCCGACTCCAAGAGACCCAGTACTTC. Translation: CASSQDFRLQETQYF.

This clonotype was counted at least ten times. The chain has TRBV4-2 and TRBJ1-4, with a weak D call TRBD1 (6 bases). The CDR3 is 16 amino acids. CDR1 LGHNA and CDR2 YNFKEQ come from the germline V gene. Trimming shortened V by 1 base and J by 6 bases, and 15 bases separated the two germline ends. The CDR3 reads CASSQVFTRGDEKLFF. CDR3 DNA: TGTGCCAGCAGCCAAGTTTTTACGAGGGGGGATGAAAAACTGTTTTTT.